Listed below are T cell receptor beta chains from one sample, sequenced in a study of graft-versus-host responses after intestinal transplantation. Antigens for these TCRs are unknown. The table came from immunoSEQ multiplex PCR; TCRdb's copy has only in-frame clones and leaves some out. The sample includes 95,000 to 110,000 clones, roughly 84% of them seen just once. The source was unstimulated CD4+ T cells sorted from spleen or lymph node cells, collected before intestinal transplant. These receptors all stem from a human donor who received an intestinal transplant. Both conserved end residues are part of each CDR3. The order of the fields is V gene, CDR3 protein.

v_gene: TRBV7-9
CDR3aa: CASSLVLTGYDTQYF

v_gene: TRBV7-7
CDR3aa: CASSLERGDTQYF

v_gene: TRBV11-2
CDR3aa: CASSPGTSRSTDTQYF

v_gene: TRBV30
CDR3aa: CAWSLTGKGEGGYTF

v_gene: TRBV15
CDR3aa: CATSTGGVETQYF

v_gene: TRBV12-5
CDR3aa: CASGLGNGDTQYF

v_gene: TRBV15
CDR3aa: CATSTPLGETQYF

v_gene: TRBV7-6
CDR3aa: CASSLGQGYRSYNEQFF

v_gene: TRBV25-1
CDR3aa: CASSDSPAYEQYF

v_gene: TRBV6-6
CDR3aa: CASWDRGPLEQYF

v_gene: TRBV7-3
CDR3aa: CASSLGPSNYGYTF

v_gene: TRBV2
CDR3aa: CASSELSGWPEQFF

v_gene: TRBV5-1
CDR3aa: CASSSGLAANIYPSYNEQFF

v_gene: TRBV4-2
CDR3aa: CASSQDHYNNEQFF

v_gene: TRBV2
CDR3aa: CASSETRFFLWSHEQYF

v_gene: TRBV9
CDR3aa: CASSVRDSVLLYYGYTF

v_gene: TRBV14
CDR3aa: CASSSGHLQETQYF

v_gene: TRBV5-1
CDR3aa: CASSYGTTEGEQFF

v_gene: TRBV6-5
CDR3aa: CASSSHGYEQYF

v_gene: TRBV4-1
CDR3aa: CASSTSGTGNYIQYF

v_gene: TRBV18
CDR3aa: CASSPDRKTQPQHF

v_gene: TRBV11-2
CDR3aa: CASSPRTDIYEQYF

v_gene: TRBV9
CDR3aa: CASSVGGDYGYTF

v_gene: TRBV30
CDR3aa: CAWSAGLIAKNIQYF

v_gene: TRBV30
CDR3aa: CAQGHSSGANVLTF

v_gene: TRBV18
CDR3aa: CASSPPGQETQYF

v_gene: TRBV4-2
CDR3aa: CASGDEHRETQYF

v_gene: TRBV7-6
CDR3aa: CASSSTGVYEQYF

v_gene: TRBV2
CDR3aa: CASRDGAYEQYF

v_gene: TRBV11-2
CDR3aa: CASSLDRRKNTGELFF

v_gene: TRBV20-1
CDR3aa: CSVGGREEQYF

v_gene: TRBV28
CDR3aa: CASSLLDSPLHF

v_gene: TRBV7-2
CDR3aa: CASSFGFQETQYF

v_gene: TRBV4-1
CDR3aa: CASSRQVSEVVGPSTDTQYF